The sample holds one count of the clone carrying this T cell receptor (beta chain). The CDR3 sequence is 16 residues long. CDR1 SGHDT and CDR2 YYEEEE come from the germline V gene. V lost 2 bases to trimming and J lost 0 bases; unmatched junction nucleotides: 3. All enrollees were about 18 to 89 years old and from about two dozen US areas. Participants' own reports of clinical history determined their cohort assignment. Per the authors' pipeline: Quantification of nucleated cells was approximated via reference gene primer amplification. Data came from immunoSEQ multiplex PCR; TCRdb stores just in-frame clones and leaves some out. The DNA gave D and trimming, while V, J and clone size come from that table. Found here are over 200,000 clones, 87% of them singletons; the top ten hold roughly a tenth. The data belong to a study of blood T cell repertoires in COVID-19. Looking at the study overall: PBMCs, B-cell-depleted T cells, or T cells provided the cDNA or gDNA that made up the material.

The sample was PBMCs or T cells enriched from blood (not recorded which). V gene TRBV5-6 combines with J gene TRBJ2-3; 10 positions match TRBD1. The clonotype originates from a young man who had recovered from COVID-19. The CDR3 here is CASSFPGQGSTDTQYF. The CDR3 coding sequence is TGTGCCAGCAGCTTTCCGGGACAGGGGAGCACAGATACGCAGTATTTT.